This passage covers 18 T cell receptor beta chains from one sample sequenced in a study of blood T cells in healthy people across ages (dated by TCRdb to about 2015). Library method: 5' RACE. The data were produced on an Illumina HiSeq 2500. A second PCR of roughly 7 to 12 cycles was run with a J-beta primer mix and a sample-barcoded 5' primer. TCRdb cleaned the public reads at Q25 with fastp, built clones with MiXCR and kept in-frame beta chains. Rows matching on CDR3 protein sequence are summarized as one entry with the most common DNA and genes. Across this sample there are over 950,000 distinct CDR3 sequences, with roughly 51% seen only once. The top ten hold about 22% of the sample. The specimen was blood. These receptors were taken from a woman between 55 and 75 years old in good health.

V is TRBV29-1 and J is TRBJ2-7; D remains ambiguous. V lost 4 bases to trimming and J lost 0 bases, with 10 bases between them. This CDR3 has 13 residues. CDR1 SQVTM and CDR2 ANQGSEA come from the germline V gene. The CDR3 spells CSVAKSPSYEQYF. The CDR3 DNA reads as TGCAGCGTTGCTAAGTCTCCCTCCTACGAGCAGTACTTC.

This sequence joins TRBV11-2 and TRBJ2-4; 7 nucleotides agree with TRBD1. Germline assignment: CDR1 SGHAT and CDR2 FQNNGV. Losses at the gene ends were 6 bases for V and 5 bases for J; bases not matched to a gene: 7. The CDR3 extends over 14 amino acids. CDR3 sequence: CASSGVRGQNIQYF. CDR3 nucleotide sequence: TGTGCCAGCAGTGGGGTTAGGGGGCAAAACATTCAGTACTTC.

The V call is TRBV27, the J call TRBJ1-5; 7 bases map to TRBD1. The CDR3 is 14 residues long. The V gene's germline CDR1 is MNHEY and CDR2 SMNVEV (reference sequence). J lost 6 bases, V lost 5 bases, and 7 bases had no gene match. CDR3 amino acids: CASSPRGLGQPQHF. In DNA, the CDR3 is TGTGCCAGCAGTCCGAGGGGGCTCGGTCAGCCCCAGCATTTT.

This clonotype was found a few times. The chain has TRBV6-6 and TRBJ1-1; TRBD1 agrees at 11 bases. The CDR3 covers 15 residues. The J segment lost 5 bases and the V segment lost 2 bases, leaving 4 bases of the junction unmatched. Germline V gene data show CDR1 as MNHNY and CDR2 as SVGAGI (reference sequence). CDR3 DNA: TGTGCCAGCAGTTACCCCGGGACAGGGGGGACTGAAGCTTTCTTT. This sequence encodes CASSYPGTGGTEAFF.

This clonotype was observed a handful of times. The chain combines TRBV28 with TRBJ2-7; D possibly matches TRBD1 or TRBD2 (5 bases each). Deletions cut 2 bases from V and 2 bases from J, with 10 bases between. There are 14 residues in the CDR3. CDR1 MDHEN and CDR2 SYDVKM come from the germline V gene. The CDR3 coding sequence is TGTGCCAGCAGTTTACTGGTGGGACCCTACGAGCAGTACTTC. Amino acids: CASSLLVGPYEQYF.

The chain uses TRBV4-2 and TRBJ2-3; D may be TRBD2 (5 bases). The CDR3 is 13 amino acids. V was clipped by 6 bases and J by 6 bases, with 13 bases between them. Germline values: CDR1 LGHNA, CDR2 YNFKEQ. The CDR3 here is CASSSGERDTQYF. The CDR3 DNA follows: TGTGCCAGCAGTTCCGGGGAGAGGGATACGCAGTATTTT.

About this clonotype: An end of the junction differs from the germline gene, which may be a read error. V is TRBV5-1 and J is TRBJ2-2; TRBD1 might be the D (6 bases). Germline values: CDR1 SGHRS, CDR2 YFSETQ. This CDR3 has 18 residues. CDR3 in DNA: TGCGCCAGCAGCTCCGGCGACAGGAAATCAATCAGTACCGAGGAGCTGTTTTTT. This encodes CASSSGDRKSISTEELFF. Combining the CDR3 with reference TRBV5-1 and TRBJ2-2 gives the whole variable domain KAGVTQTPRYLIKTRGQQVTLSCSPISGHRSVSWYQQTPGQGLQFLFEYFSETQRNKGNFPGRFSGRQFSNSRSEMNVSTLELGDSALYLCASSSGDRKSISTEELFFGEGSRLTVL.

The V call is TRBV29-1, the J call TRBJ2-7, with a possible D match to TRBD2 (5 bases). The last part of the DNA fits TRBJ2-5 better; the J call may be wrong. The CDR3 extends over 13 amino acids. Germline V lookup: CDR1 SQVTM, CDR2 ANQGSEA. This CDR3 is CSVDSGGGETQYF. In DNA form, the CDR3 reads TGCAGCGTTGACTCAGGCGGAGGAGAGACCCAGTACTTC.

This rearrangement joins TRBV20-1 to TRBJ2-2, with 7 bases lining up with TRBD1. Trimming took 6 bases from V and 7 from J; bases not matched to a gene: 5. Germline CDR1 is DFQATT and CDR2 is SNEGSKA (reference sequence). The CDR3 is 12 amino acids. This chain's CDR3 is CSARTGDGELFF. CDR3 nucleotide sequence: TGCAGTGCGCGCACAGGGGACGGGGAGCTGTTTTTT.

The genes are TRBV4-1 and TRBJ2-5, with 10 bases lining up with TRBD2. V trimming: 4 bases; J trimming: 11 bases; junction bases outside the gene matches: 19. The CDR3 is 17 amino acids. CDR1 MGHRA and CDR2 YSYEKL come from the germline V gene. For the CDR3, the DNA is TGCGCCAGCAGCCGGATACTAGCGGGAATCACCTACAATGAGCAGTACTTC. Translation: CASSRILAGITYNEQYF.

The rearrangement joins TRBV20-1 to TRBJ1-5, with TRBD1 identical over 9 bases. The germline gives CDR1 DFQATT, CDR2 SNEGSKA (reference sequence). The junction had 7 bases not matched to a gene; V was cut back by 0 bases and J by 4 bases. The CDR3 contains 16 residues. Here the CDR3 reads CSARDQGQGRNQPQHF. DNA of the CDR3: TGCAGTGCTAGAGATCAGGGACAGGGAAGAAATCAGCCCCAGCATTTT.

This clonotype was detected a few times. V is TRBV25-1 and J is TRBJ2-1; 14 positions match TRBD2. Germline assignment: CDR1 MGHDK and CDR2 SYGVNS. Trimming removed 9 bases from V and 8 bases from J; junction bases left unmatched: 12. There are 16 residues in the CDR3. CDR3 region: CARSQFPGLAGDEQFF. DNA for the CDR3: TGTGCCAGATCCCAATTCCCGGGACTAGCGGGAGATGAGCAGTTCTTC. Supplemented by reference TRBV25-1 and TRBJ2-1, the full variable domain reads EADIYQTPRYLVIGTGKKITLECSQTMGHDKMYWYQQDPGMELHLIHYSYGVNSTEKGDLSSESTVSRIRTEHFPLTLESARPSHTSQYLCARSQFPGLAGDEQFFGPGTRLTVL.

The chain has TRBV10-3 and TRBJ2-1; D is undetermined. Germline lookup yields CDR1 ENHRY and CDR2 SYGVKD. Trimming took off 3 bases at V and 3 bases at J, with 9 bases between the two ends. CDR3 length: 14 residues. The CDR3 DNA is TGTGCCATCAGTGACCCACCGAACTACAATGAGCAGTTCTTC. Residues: CAISDPPNYNEQFF.

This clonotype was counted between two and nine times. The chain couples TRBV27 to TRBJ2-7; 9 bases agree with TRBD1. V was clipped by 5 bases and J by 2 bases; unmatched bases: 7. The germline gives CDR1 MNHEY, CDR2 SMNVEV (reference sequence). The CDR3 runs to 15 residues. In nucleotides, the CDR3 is TGTGCCAGCAGTCCCGGGACAGGGATCCCCTACGAGCAGTACTTC. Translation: CASSPGTGIPYEQYF.

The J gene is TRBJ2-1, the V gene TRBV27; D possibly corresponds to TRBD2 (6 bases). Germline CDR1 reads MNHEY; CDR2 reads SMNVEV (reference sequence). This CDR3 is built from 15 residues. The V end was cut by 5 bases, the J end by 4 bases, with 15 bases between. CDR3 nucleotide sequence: TGTGCCAGCAGTCCGGGCGTAGCGGTATACAATGAGCAGTTCTTC. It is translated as CASSPGVAVYNEQFF.

CDR3: CSVAGQGPTSKYF. The DNA of the CDR3 is TGCAGCGTTGCGGGACAGGGGCCTACGAGCAAGTACTTC. V gene TRBV29-1 combines with J gene TRBJ2-7; 10 positions agree with TRBD1. The CDR3 spans 13 residues. The germline CDR1 and CDR2 sequences are SQVTM and ANQGSEA. V lost 4 bases and J lost 11; bases outside the gene matches: 11.

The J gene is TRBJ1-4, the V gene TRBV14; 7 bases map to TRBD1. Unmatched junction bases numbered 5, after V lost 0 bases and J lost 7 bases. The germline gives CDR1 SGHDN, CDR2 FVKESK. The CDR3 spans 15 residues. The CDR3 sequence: CASSQDMGTAEKLFF. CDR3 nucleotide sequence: TGTGCCAGCAGCCAAGACATGGGGACAGCTGAAAAACTGTTTTTT.

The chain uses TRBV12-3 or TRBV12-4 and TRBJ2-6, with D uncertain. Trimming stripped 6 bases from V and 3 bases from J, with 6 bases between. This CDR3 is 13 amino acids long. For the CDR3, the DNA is TGTGCCAGCAGGGAGTTTGGGGCCAACGTCCTGACTTTC. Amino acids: CASREFGANVLTF.